The 29 T cell receptor beta chains reported below all come from one sample, sequenced in a study of T cells in Graves' hyperthyroidism and ophthalmopathy. TCR beta CDR3 regions were amplified from RNA. When the TCR CDR3 underwent first-round RT-PCR, the HTBI primer set was used. Using its own MiXCR run on the multiplex PCR reads, TCRdb lists one record per CDR3 protein. This sample has 490,000 or so distinct CDR3 sequences; approximately 23% occur once, and the top ten carry about half. Sequencing used blood. Receptor source: a woman in her sixties or seventies with Graves' ophthalmopathy.

This clonotype was seen a handful of times. J is TRBJ2-7 and V is TRBV5-1; TRBD2 agrees at 13 bases. This CDR3 comprises 17 residues. With 4 bases clipped from V and 1 base from J, the junction kept 8 bases outside the gene matches. The V gene's germline CDR1 is SGHRS and CDR2 YFSETQ. Here the CDR3 reads CASSRTSGRGGSYEQYF. In DNA, the CDR3 is TGCGCCAGCAGCCGGACTAGCGGGAGAGGGGGGTCCTACGAGCAGTACTTC.

In its sample, this clonotype was seen a few times. The J gene is TRBJ1-2, the V gene TRBV5-4, with TRBD1 as a possible D gene (5 bases). This CDR3 region has 16 residues. Trimming removed 0 bases from V and 7 bases from J, with 19 bases in between. The V gene's germline CDR1 is SGHNT and CDR2 YYREEE (reference sequence). The DNA of the CDR3 is TGTGCCAGCAGCTTGGGTTCGCTTCAGGGAACGGCTGGCTACACCTTC. Translation gives CASSLGSLQGTAGYTF.

This sequence joins TRBV6-1 and TRBJ2-7; a possible D gene is TRBD2 (5 bases). The CDR3 spans 15 residues. Between the trimmed V and J ends, which lost 6 bases and 1 base, there was a span of 16 bases. CDR1 and CDR2 (germline): MNHNS, SASEGT. This CDR3 is CASSLLGERSYEQYF. Here the CDR3 DNA reads TGTGCCAGCAGCCTGCTTGGGGAGCGATCCTACGAGCAGTACTTC.

V gene TRBV7-3 combines with J gene TRBJ1-2; tentatively, D is TRBD1 (6 bases). Trimming stripped 4 bases from V and 7 bases from J, with 19 bases between. This CDR3 contains 15 residues. Germline V CDR1 and CDR2: SGHTA, FQGTGA. The CDR3 region is CASSSGGQGYGGYTF. The CDR3 DNA reads as TGTGCCAGCAGCTCTGGGGGCCAGGGATATGGTGGCTACACCTTC.

There are many counts of this clonotype. The rearrangement uses TRBV28 and TRBJ2-1, with a possible D match to TRBD1 (5 bases). The V gene's germline CDR1 is MDHEN and CDR2 SYDVKM. The CDR3 sequence is 13 residues long. Trimming removed 1 base at V and 7 bases at J, with 8 bases between. The CDR3 protein is CASSLFKGNEQFF. In nucleotides, the CDR3 is TGTGCCAGCAGTTTATTTAAGGGGAATGAGCAGTTCTTC.

The table lists this clonotype with a few counts. The chain employs TRBV28 and TRBJ1-6; D is ambiguous. V dropped 3 bases and J dropped 4 bases, with 7 bases sitting between them. Per the germline V gene, CDR1 is MDHEN and CDR2 is SYDVKM. This CDR3 spans 14 amino acids. Here the CDR3 reads CASSLPGYNSPLHF. DNA for the CDR3: TGTGCCAGCAGTTTGCCAGGTTATAATTCACCCCTCCACTTT.

This clonotype was counted at least ten times. The chain links TRBV2 to TRBJ1-6, with 8 positions matching TRBD1. The germline CDR1 and CDR2 sequences are SNHLY and FYNNEI. V lost 4 bases and J lost 14; bases outside the gene matches: 13. The CDR3 has 15 amino acids. The DNA for the CDR3 is TGTGCCAGCAGTGTAATAGGACAGGGCGGGGAAGCCCTCCACTTT. It encodes CASSVIGQGGEALHF.

This chain connects TRBV5-6 to TRBJ2-3, with a tentative D call TRBD1 (5 bases). This CDR3 contains 15 residues. The germline V gene encodes CDR1 SGHDT and CDR2 YYEEEE. V lost 2 bases and J lost 1, with 11 bases in between. The CDR3, as DNA: TGTGCCAGCAGCTTTCTGTCCAGGGGCACAGATACGCAGTATTTT. Protein sequence: CASSFLSRGTDTQYF.

This clonotype came up many times. The chain is built from TRBV19 and TRBJ1-1; tentative D call: TRBD1 (5 bases). CDR1 LNHDA and CDR2 SQIVND come from the germline V gene (reference sequence). The CDR3 length is 16 residues. V was clipped by 4 bases and J by 2 bases, with 17 bases between them. The CDR3 coding sequence is TGTGCCAGTAGTAAACAGATTGGGACTGATAACACTGAAGCTTTCTTT. Translating gives CASSKQIGTDNTEAFF.

This clonotype was seen repeatedly, ten times or more. The chain is built from TRBV11-1 and TRBJ1-5, with no clear D. The CDR3 consists of 15 residues. Trimming took 1 base from V and 0 from J, leaving 7 bases between them. The V gene's germline CDR1 is SGHAT and CDR2 FQDESV (reference sequence). This CDR3 is CASSLGTYSNQPQHF. The CDR3 region has the DNA TGTGCCAGCAGCTTAGGGACTTATAGCAATCAGCCCCAGCATTTT.

In its sample, this clonotype was seen many times. V and J are TRBV30 and TRBJ1-4; a possible D gene is TRBD1 (5 bases). The V gene's germline CDR1 is GTSNPN and CDR2 SVGIG (reference sequence). This CDR3 is 12 amino acids long. Between the trimmed V and J ends, which lost 1 base and 6 bases, there was a span of 6 bases. The CDR3 DNA is TGTGCCTGGAGTGGCAGGGATGAAAAACTGTTTTTT. Protein: CAWSGRDEKLFF.

The chain carries TRBV12-3 or TRBV12-4 and TRBJ1-6; the match to TRBD1 covers 9 bases. After removal of 4 bases from V and 6 bases from J, the junction contained 13 bases not matched to a gene. The CDR3 runs to 18 residues. The CDR3 DNA follows: TGTGCCAGCAGTTCCAGTCTTACAGGGGGCGCAGGTAATTCACCCCTCCACTTT. Protein sequence: CASSSSLTGGAGNSPLHF.

This clonotype has a handful of counts. CDR3 nucleotide sequence: TGTGCCAGCAGTGTAACAGGGGTTGGTGCCCGGGAGCTGTTTTTT. Translation gives CASSVTGVGARELFF. V and J are TRBV2 and TRBJ2-2, with 7 bases matching TRBD1. The V and J ends lost 4 bases and 9 bases, in that order; junction bases with no gene match: 11. The CDR3 sequence is 15 residues long. CDR1 SNHLY and CDR2 FYNNEI come from the germline V gene.

This clonotype was observed a handful of times. The gene calls are TRBV25-1 and TRBJ2-7; D unresolved. CDR1 and CDR2 (germline): MGHDK, SYGVNS. The CDR3 covers 11 residues. V was shortened by 10 bases and J by 0 bases, with 7 bases between the two germline ends. The CDR3 sequence is CANLRSYEQYF. CDR3 DNA: TGTGCCAACCTGCGCTCCTACGAGCAGTACTTC.

This clonotype came up a few times. The chain combines TRBV13 with TRBJ2-2; perhaps TRBD2 as D (6 bases). This CDR3 contains 15 residues. V was clipped by 3 bases and J by 3 bases, with 11 bases between them. CDR1 is PRHDT, CDR2 FYEKMQ, per germline (reference sequence). The CDR3 loop reads CASSFAGLDTGELFF. The CDR3 nucleotides are TGTGCCAGCAGCTTCGCGGGACTGGACACCGGGGAGCTGTTTTTT.

J is TRBJ1-1 and V is TRBV7-3, with 9 bases matching TRBD1. Germline V lookup: CDR1 SGHTA, CDR2 FQGTGA. V dropped 3 bases and J dropped 13; count of bases not matched to a gene: 9. The CDR3 runs to 13 residues. CDR3 DNA: TGTGCCAGCAGCTTCGGACAGGGGTGGGATGTTTTCTTT. Protein sequence: CASSFGQGWDVFF.

This clonotype showed up many times. The chain carries TRBV11-2 and TRBJ2-5; no firm D call. Trimming left V 1 base short and J 6 bases short, with 9 bases between. There are 13 residues in the CDR3. CDR1 is SGHAT and CDR2 is FQNNGV in the germline V gene. The DNA of the CDR3 is TGTGCCAGCAGCTTAGTGCAGGAACAGACCCAGTACTTC. It yields the protein CASSLVQEQTQYF.

The rearrangement uses TRBV5-1 and TRBJ2-1; the D gene is possibly TRBD1 (6 bases). The CDR3 spans 14 residues. With 5 bases removed from V and 5 bases from J, the gap between germline ends came to 14 bases. From germline, CDR1 is SGHRS and CDR2 YFSETQ. CDR3 region: CASSWQGTDNEQFF. CDR3 in DNA: TGCGCCAGCAGTTGGCAGGGGACCGACAATGAGCAGTTCTTC.

Concerning this clonotype itself: This may arise from a read error, as a much more abundant clone is one base away. The chain is built from TRBV28 and TRBJ1-1, with a weak D call TRBD1 (5 bases). From germline, CDR1 is MDHEN and CDR2 SYDVKM. The CDR3 sequence is 13 residues long. The CDR3 DNA is TGTGCCACCTCCCGACAGCGGAACACTAAAGCTTTCTTT. This sequence encodes CATSRQRNTKAFF.

V is TRBV3-1 and J is TRBJ1-2, with D uncertain. Germline loops: CDR1 LGHDT, CDR2 YNNKEL (reference sequence). The CDR3 consists of 15 residues. Trimming stripped 3 bases from V and 2 bases from J, with 13 bases between. CDR3 DNA: TGTGCCAGCAGCCAGGGCGTCAGGTTAAACTATGGCTACACCTTC. The encoded protein is CASSQGVRLNYGYTF.

This clonotype was found a few times. CDR3 in amino acids: CATSRDTPANTGELFF. The CDR3 DNA is TGTGCCACCAGCAGGGATACCCCCGCGAACACCGGGGAGCTGTTTTTT. This rearrangement joins TRBV15 to TRBJ2-2, with D unclear. This CDR3 has 16 amino acids. Trimming stripped 3 bases from V and 0 bases from J, with 11 bases between. The germline V gene encodes CDR1 LNHNV and CDR2 YYDKDF (reference sequence).

This clonotype was observed a single time. This chain links TRBV5-1 with TRBJ2-7, with 9 nucleotides matching TRBD1. The CDR3 has 15 residues. Per the germline V gene, CDR1 is SGHRS and CDR2 is YFSETQ. V lost 4 bases, J lost 1 base, and 6 bases stayed unmatched. CDR3 DNA sequence: TGCGCCAGCAGCACTGGTGGGACAGGGTCCTACGAGCAGTACTTC. This gives the protein CASSTGGTGSYEQYF.

This clonotype has ten or more counts. The chain carries TRBV12-3 or TRBV12-4 and TRBJ2-1, with 9 nucleotides matching TRBD2. The length of the CDR3 is 15 residues. V was pared by 7 bases and J by 1 base, with 5 bases of the junction left unmatched. The CDR3 coding sequence is TGTGCCAGCACCAAAGCGGGAGGTTCCTACAATGAGCAGTTCTTC. Translated, it gives CASTKAGGSYNEQFF.

This clonotype has a handful of counts. The CDR3 nucleotides are TGCAGCGTTCAGGGACAGGGAGATCAGCCCCAGCATTTT. Translated, it gives CSVQGQGDQPQHF. This chain connects TRBV29-1 to TRBJ1-5; 9 positions match TRBD1. Germline CDR1 SQVTM, CDR2 ANQGSEA. The CDR3 is made up of 13 amino acids. After removal of 5 bases from V and 5 bases from J, the junction contained 4 bases not matched to a gene. The entire variable domain, with the rest obtained from reference TRBV29-1 and TRBJ1-5, is as follows: SAVISQKPSRDICQRGTSLTIQCQVDSQVTMMFWYRQQPGQSLTLIATANQGSEATYESGFVIDKFPISRPNLTFSTLTVSNMSPEDSSIYLCSVQGQGDQPQHFGDGTRLSIL.

V is TRBV24-1 and J is TRBJ2-1; no clear D. CDR1 and CDR2 (germline): KGHDR, SFDVKD. Trimming cost V 0 bases and J 3 bases, with 8 bases left between them. CDR3 length: 15 residues. Written as DNA, the CDR3 is TGTGCCACCAGTGATTTGAATGGGGTCTACAATGAGCAGTTCTTC. It codes for CATSDLNGVYNEQFF.

The rearrangement uses TRBV19 and TRBJ2-3; D possibly corresponds to TRBD2 (6 bases). Trimming cost V 4 bases and J 6 bases, with 17 bases left between them. CDR3 size: 15 residues. Germline V gene data show CDR1 as LNHDA and CDR2 as SQIVND (reference sequence). The CDR3 protein is CASSRRGTSVDTQYF. The CDR3 DNA reads as TGTGCCAGTAGTAGGCGCGGGACCTCCGTGGATACGCAGTATTTT.

This sequence joins TRBV20-1 and TRBJ2-7; 8 bases agree with TRBD1. The V gene end was trimmed by 6 bases and the J gene end by 2 bases; junction bases not matched to a gene: 9. This CDR3 region has 14 residues. Germline V gene data show CDR1 as DFQATT and CDR2 as SNEGSKA (reference sequence). The CDR3 bases are TGCAGTGCGATTGGAGGGACAGGAGCCTACGAGCAGTACTTC. The encoded protein is CSAIGGTGAYEQYF.

This clonotype was seen many times. The chain couples TRBV20-1 to TRBJ1-2; 9 bases are a match to TRBD1. Looked up from germline, CDR1 is DFQATT and CDR2 is SNEGSKA (reference sequence). CDR3 length: 13 amino acids. The CDR3 sequence is CSLLRDRDYGYTF. The CDR3, as DNA: TGCTCTCTCCTCCGGGACAGGGACTATGGCTACACCTTC.

The rearrangement joins TRBV16 to TRBJ2-3; maybe TRBD1 (6 bases). Trimming removed 4 bases from V and 0 bases from J, with 17 bases in between. This CDR3 has 17 residues. The germline gives CDR1 KGHSY, CDR2 FQNENV. CDR3 protein: CASSRSGTLFSTDTQYF. CDR3 nucleotides: TGTGCCAGCAGCCGCTCCGGGACACTTTTTAGCACAGATACGCAGTATTTT.